The subject of this entry is one T cell receptor beta chain. Its antigen is not known. Source study methods: Using the CDR3 differences seen across clinicopathological groups, the authors built a distant-metastasis classifier for papillary thyroid cancer, which was meant to discriminate distant-metastatic patients. From the PCR reads, TCRdb re-called clones with MiXCR. TCRdb's processing, not the study's, gives the V and J calls here. The data contain more than 8,000 clones, 44% of them singletons. Thyroid surgery took place with no prior treatment in any patient. The data were obtained in a study of metastatic and nonmetastatic thyroid tumors. In the study overall: Repertoires from blood and tumor or nodule tissue of malignant and benign thyroid patients were compared.

Overall study results and limits: The study reportedly found significantly higher TCR beta diversity in malignant thyroid tumors than benign nodules, in blood and tumor.

The sample consisted of tumor tissue. The receptor was isolated from a male donor with papillary thyroid cancer or a benign thyroid nodule (not recorded which). Some clones in this sample may be carry-over from other donors' samples.

CDR3 region: CASSLVSFRADEQYF. Here the CDR3 DNA reads TGTGCCAGCAGCTTAGTCTCGTTCCGGGCGGACGAGCAGTACTTC. This chain connects TRBV7-8 to TRBJ2-7; D is unclear. CDR3 length: 15 amino acids. CDR1 and CDR2 from the germline V gene are SGHVS and FQNEAQ. V was pared by 1 base and J by 5 bases, with 15 bases between.